The 22 T cell receptor beta chains in this list originate from one sample, sequenced in a study of early T cells in non-severe SARS-CoV-2 infection. TCRdb reanalysed the 5' RACE reads using MiXCR and keeps one entry per CDR3 protein. Among some 19,000 distinct CDR3 sequences, over 4% were seen once, and the ten largest hold about 7.2%. Sequenced material: whole blood. The receptors here all came from an adult who was a healthcare worker with PCR-confirmed SARS-CoV-2 infection or an uninfected control (not recorded which).

This clonotype was seen repeatedly, ten times or more. The J gene is TRBJ1-5, the V gene TRBV6-5, with a weak D call TRBD1 (5 bases). Germline values: CDR1 MNHEY, CDR2 SVGAGI. The V and J ends lost 6 bases and 3 bases respectively, with 12 bases between them. CDR3 length equals 14 residues. The CDR3 nucleotides are TGTGCCAGCAGACCCGACAGCTACAATCAGCCCCAGCATTTT. This sequence encodes CASRPDSYNQPQHF.

This clonotype was seen at least ten times. V gene TRBV20-1 combines with J gene TRBJ2-2; the D gene is possibly TRBD2 (6 bases). Trimming took 2 bases from V and 6 from J, leaving 10 bases between them. The CDR3 consists of 13 residues. In germline, CDR1 is DFQATT, CDR2 SNEGSKA (reference sequence). The CDR3 DNA reads TGCAGTGCTAGAAGACCGGGAGCCGGGGAGCTGTTTTTT. Translating gives CSARRPGAGELFF.

This clonotype appeared many times. This rearrangement joins TRBV5-5 to TRBJ2-1, with 11 bases lining up with TRBD2. The ends lost 3 bases at V and 6 bases at J; junction bases unmatched: 8. Germline loops: CDR1 SGHKS, CDR2 YYEKEE (reference sequence). The CDR3 is 16 residues long. The CDR3 sequence is CASSWTGLAEINEQFF. Written as DNA, the CDR3 is TGTGCCAGCAGCTGGACGGGACTAGCGGAGATCAATGAGCAGTTCTTC.

This clonotype was seen ten or more times. The chain is built from TRBV4-3 and TRBJ2-2; D may correspond to TRBD1 or TRBD2 (5 bases each). The CDR3 contains 17 residues. CDR1 is LGHNA, CDR2 YSLEER, per germline. The ends were cut back, 0 bases at V and 5 bases at J, with 16 bases in the middle. The CDR3 loop reads CASSQDPRGDGTGELFF. DNA of the CDR3: TGCGCCAGCAGCCAAGACCCCCGAGGGGATGGGACCGGGGAGCTGTTTTTT.

There are a few counts of this clonotype. The chain has TRBV12-3 or TRBV12-4 and TRBJ1-4; TRBD1 is a possible D gene (6 bases). The CDR3 is made up of 15 amino acids. Trimming stripped 5 bases from V and 7 bases from J, with 17 bases between. The CDR3 sequence is CASSAGGRGFEKLFF. The DNA of the CDR3 is TGTGCCAGCAGTGCCGGTGGCAGGGGTTTTGAAAAACTGTTTTTT.

V and J are TRBV7-9 and TRBJ1-5; no firm D call. V was trimmed by 2 bases and J by 7 bases, leaving 9 bases between them. CDR3 length: 13 residues. Germline V lookup: CDR1 SEHNR, CDR2 FQNEAQ (reference sequence). As DNA, the CDR3 is TGTGCCAGCAGCTTATCCCCTCACCAGCCCCAGCATTTT. It yields the protein CASSLSPHQPQHF. The full variable domain, rest sourced from reference TRBV7-9 and TRBJ1-5, is DTGVSQNPRHKITKRGQNVTFRCDPISEHNRLYWYRQTLGQGPEFLTYFQNEAQLEKSRLLSDRFSAERPKGSFSTLEIQRTEQGDSAMYLCASSLSPHQPQHFGDGTRLSIL.

In its sample, this clonotype was seen many times. The rearrangement joins TRBV6-5 to TRBJ2-5; 10 bases fit TRBD1. The CDR3 is 16 residues long. In germline, CDR1 is MNHEY, CDR2 SVGAGI. The ends lost 2 bases at V and 6 bases at J; junction bases unmatched: 9. CDR3 sequence: CASSYTTGGARKTQYF. Here the CDR3 DNA reads TGTGCCAGCAGTTACACGACAGGGGGCGCACGAAAGACCCAGTACTTC.

This clonotype was detected ten times or more. This chain connects TRBV2 to TRBJ2-3; D may match TRBD1 or TRBD2 (5 bases each). Germline V gene lookup returns CDR1 SNHLY and CDR2 FYNNEI. The CDR3 is 13 residues long. V gave up 6 bases and J gave up 5 bases, with 12 bases separating them. The CDR3 loop reads CASRPGPQDTQYF. The DNA of the CDR3 is TGTGCCAGCAGGCCGGGACCTCAAGATACGCAGTATTTT.

This clonotype was detected ten times or more. The CDR3 DNA follows: TGTGCCAGCAGCCCGGGACAGGCGCAAGAGACCCAGTACTTC. Protein: CASSPGQAQETQYF. The chain recombines TRBV4-2 with TRBJ2-5; 8 nucleotides align to TRBD1. CDR3 length equals 14 residues. V lost 4 bases and J lost 2; bases outside the gene matches: 3. Germline V gene data show CDR1 as LGHNA and CDR2 as YNFKEQ.

J is TRBJ2-7 and V is TRBV11-2; 8 bases are shared with TRBD2. The germline gives CDR1 SGHAT, CDR2 FQNNGV. The J segment lost 2 bases and the V segment lost 2 bases, leaving 14 bases of the junction unmatched. This CDR3 is 18 amino acids long. The CDR3 region has the DNA TGTGCCAGCAGCTTACCCCCCCCCGGGACTAGAAACACCTACGAGCAGTACTTC. This gives the protein CASSLPPPGTRNTYEQYF.

This clonotype appeared many times. Because the CDR3 is missing its conserved closing phenylalanine or tryptophan, this is likely a read error. It is unclear where the CDR3 begins or ends on the DNA, so no DNA is shown, and the CDR3 is as TCRdb lists it. This sequence joins TRBV7-2 and TRBJ2-1. The CDR3 is 13 amino acids long, termini counted. The germline V gene encodes CDR1 SGHTA and CDR2 FQGNSA. CDR3 in amino acids: CASSLDPRNLSSL.

There are many counts of this clonotype. V gene TRBV18 combines with J gene TRBJ2-1; 13 positions match TRBD2. V gave up 7 bases and J gave up 8 bases; unmatched junction bases: 8. The CDR3 has 15 amino acids. Germline V gene data show CDR1 as KGHSH and CDR2 as LQKENI. Written as DNA, the CDR3 is TGTGCCAGCTTGAGGACTAGCGGGGGAGGAGATGAGCAGTTCTTC. It codes for CASLRTSGGGDEQFF.

This clonotype has ten or more counts. The chain links TRBV7-2 to TRBJ1-5, with D possibly matching TRBD1 (5 bases). The germline V gene has CDR1 SGHTA and CDR2 FQGNSA. The length of the CDR3 is 15 residues. V dropped 4 bases and J dropped 3 bases, with 13 bases sitting between them. The CDR3 DNA sequence: TGTGCCAGCAGCTGGGGGTCGGCATCCAATCAGCCCCAGCATTTT. It yields the protein CASSWGSASNQPQHF. Looking up the rest from reference TRBV7-2 and TRBJ1-5 gives the full variable domain: GAGVSQSPSNKVTEKGKDVELRCDPISGHTALYWYRQSLGQGLEFLIYFQGNSAPDKSGLPSDRFSAERTGGSVSTLTIQRTQQEDSAVYLCASSWGSASNQPQHFGDGTRLSIL.

This clonotype has a count of ten or more. The chain has TRBV7-9 and TRBJ2-7; 7 bases line up with TRBD1. Unmatched junction bases numbered 5, after V lost 5 bases and J lost 1 base. The CDR3 sequence is 14 residues long. Germline V gives CDR1 SEHNR, CDR2 FQNEAQ (reference sequence). CDR3 nucleotides: TGTGCCAGCAGCCGGGACAGCTTTTCCTACGAGCAGTACTTC. Protein: CASSRDSFSYEQYF.

This clonotype showed up many times. This chain links TRBV6-6 with TRBJ2-2; D uncertain. Trimming removed 0 bases from V and 6 bases from J, with 11 bases in between. Germline V gene data show CDR1 as MNHNY and CDR2 as SVGAGI (reference sequence). The CDR3 has 15 residues. CDR3: CASSYSRTGSGELFF. The CDR3, as DNA: TGTGCCAGCAGTTACTCGAGAACTGGATCCGGGGAGCTGTTTTTT.

This chain joins TRBV20-1 and TRBJ1-1, with 7 positions matching TRBD1. The CDR3 sequence is 14 residues long. The germline V gene encodes CDR1 DFQATT and CDR2 SNEGSKA (reference sequence). The V gene end was trimmed by 2 bases and the J gene end by 3 bases; junction bases not matched to a gene: 6. The CDR3 is CSARPPQGDTEAFF. In DNA form, the CDR3 reads TGCAGTGCTAGACCGCCCCAGGGGGACACTGAAGCTTTCTTT.

This clonotype has more than one count but fewer than ten. The rearrangement links TRBV4-3 to TRBJ1-1; no definite D call. This CDR3 is 12 amino acids long. Trimming pared 1 base from V and 5 bases from J, leaving 5 bases between. Germline assignment: CDR1 LGHNA and CDR2 YSLEER. Written as DNA, the CDR3 is TGCGCCAGCAGCCAAGCCGGGACTGAAGCTTTCTTT. Translation gives CASSQAGTEAFF.

Many counts were recorded for this clonotype. The chain uses TRBV6-1 and TRBJ2-7; D remains unclear. With 10 bases removed from V and 2 bases from J, the gap between germline ends came to 15 bases. Germline CDR1 reads MNHNS; CDR2 reads SASEGT. The CDR3 spans 13 residues. The CDR3 is CATAQYSPYEQYF. The CDR3 nucleotides are TGTGCCACCGCACAGTATTCCCCCTACGAGCAGTACTTC.

This chain uses TRBV12-3 or TRBV12-4 with TRBJ2-1, with 7 bases aligning to TRBD2. The V gene end was trimmed by 5 bases and the J gene end by 10 bases; junction bases not matched to a gene: 5. This CDR3 spans 12 amino acids. CDR3 amino acids: CASSVTSWEQFF. The CDR3 DNA reads as TGTGCCAGCAGTGTGACTAGCTGGGAGCAGTTCTTC.

This clonotype was detected ten times or more. V and J are TRBV29-1 and TRBJ2-1, with 7 nucleotides matching TRBD1. In germline, CDR1 is SQVTM, CDR2 ANQGSEA. V shed 5 bases and J 9 bases; nucleotides not matched to a gene: 4. The CDR3 is made up of 11 amino acids. Here the CDR3 DNA reads TGCAGCGTTCGGGACAGACGTGAGCAGTTCTTC. Protein product: CSVRDRREQFF.

This clonotype was observed many times. The rearrangement joins TRBV7-9 to TRBJ2-7; 7 positions agree with TRBD1. Germline assignment: CDR1 SEHNR and CDR2 FQNEAQ (reference sequence). This CDR3 is built from 15 residues. The ends lost 5 bases at V and 2 bases at J; junction bases unmatched: 9. Here the CDR3 DNA reads TGTGCCAGCAGCGCCAAGGACAGGAGCACCTACGAGCAGTACTTC. As protein: CASSAKDRSTYEQYF. Complete variable domain (other parts from reference TRBV7-9 and TRBJ2-7): DTGVSQNPRHKITKRGQNVTFRCDPISEHNRLYWYRQTLGQGPEFLTYFQNEAQLEKSRLLSDRFSAERPKGSFSTLEIQRTEQGDSAMYLCASSAKDRSTYEQYFGPGTRLTVT.

This clonotype was detected many times. The chain carries TRBV15 and TRBJ2-3; 7 bases align to TRBD2. Germline V gives CDR1 LNHNV, CDR2 YYDKDF (reference sequence). CDR3 length: 15 residues. Germline trimming cut 1 base from V and 2 bases from J; bases unmatched to any gene: 3. CDR3 sequence reads: CATSRAGGVTDTQYF. In DNA, the CDR3 is TGTGCCACCAGCAGAGCGGGGGGTGTCACAGATACGCAGTATTTT.